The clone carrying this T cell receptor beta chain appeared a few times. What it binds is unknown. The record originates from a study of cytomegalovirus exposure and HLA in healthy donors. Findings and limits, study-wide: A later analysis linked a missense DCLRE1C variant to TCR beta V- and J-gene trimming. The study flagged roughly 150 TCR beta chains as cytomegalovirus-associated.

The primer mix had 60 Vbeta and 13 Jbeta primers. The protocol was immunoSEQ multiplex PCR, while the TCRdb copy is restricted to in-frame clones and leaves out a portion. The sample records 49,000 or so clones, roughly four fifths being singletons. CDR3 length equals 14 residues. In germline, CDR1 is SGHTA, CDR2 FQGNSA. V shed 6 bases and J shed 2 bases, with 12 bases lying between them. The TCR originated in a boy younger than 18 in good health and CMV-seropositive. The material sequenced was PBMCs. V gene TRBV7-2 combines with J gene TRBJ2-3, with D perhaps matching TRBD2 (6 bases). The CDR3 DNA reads TGTGCCAGCAGGGCGGAGGGGAACACAGATACGCAGTATTTT. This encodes CASRAEGNTDTQYF.